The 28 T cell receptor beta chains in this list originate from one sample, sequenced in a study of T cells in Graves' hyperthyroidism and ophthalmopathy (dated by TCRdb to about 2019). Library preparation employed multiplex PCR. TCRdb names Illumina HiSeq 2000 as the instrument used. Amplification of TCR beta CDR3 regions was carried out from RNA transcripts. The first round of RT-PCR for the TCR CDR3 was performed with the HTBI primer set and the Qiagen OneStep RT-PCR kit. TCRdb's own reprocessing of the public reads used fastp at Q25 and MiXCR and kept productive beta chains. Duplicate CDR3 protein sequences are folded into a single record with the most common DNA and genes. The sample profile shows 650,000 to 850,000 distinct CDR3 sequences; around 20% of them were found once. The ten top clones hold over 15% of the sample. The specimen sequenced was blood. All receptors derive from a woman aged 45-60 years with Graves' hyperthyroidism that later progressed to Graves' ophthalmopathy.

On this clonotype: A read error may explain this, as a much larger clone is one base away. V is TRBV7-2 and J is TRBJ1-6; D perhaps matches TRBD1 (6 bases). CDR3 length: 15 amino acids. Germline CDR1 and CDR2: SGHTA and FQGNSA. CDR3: CASNLVSRGGSPLHF. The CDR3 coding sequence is TGTGCCAGCAACTTAGTTTCCAGGGGCGGATCACCCCTCCACTTT. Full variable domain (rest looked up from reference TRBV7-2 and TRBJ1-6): GAGVSQSPSNKVTEKGKDVELRCDPISGHTALYWYRQSLGQGLEFLIYFQGNSAPDKSGLPSDRFSAERTGGSVSTLTIQRTQQEDSAVYLCASNLVSRGGSPLHFGNGTRLTVT.

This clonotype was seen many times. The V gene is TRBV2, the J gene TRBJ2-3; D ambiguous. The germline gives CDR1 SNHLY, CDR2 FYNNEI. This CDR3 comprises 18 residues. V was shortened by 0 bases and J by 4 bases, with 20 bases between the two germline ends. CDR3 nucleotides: TGTGCCAGCAGTGAAGCGGATGTCTATGAGGCCTCACCAGATACGCAGTATTTT. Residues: CASSEADVYEASPDTQYF.

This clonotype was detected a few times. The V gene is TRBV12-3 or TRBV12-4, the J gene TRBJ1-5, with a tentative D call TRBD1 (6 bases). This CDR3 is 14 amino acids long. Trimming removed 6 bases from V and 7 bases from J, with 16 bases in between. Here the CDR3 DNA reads TGTGCCAGCAGACCCGAGGGGGTTGGCCAGCCCCAGCATTTT. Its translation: CASRPEGVGQPQHF.

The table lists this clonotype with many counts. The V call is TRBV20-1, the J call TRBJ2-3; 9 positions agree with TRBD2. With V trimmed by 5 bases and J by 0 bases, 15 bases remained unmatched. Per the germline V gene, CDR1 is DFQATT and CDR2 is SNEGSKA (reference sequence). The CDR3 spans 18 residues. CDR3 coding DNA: TGCAGTGCTCTTAAGGGGCTAGCGGGGAGTGCTAGCACAGATACGCAGTATTTT. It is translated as CSALKGLAGSASTDTQYF.

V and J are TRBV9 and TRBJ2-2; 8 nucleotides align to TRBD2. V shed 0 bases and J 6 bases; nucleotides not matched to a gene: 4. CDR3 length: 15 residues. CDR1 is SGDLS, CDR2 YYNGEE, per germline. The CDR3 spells CASSVAGGPSGELFF. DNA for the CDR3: TGTGCCAGCAGCGTAGCGGGGGGGCCTTCCGGGGAGCTGTTTTTT.

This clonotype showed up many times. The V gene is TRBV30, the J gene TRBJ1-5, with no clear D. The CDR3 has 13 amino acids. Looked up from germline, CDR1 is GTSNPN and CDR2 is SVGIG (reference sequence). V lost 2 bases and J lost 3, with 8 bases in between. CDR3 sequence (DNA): TGTGCCTGGAGTAACAGCAACAATCAGCCCCAGCATTTT. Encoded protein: CAWSNSNNQPQHF.

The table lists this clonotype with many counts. The CDR3 DNA follows: TGCAGTGCTAGAGATCCGAACTCTCCTAACTATGGCTACACCTTC. Translated: CSARDPNSPNYGYTF. V gene TRBV20-1 combines with J gene TRBJ1-2; no reliable D call. The CDR3 length is 15 residues. The V end lost 0 bases, the J end lost 0 bases, and 11 bases lay between the germline ends. Germline V lookup: CDR1 DFQATT, CDR2 SNEGSKA (reference sequence).

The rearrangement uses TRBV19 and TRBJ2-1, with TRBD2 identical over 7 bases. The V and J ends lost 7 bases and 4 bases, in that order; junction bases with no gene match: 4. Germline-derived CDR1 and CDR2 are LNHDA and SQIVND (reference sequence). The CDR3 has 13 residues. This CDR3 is CASTGLGYNEQFF. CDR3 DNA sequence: TGTGCCAGTACTGGACTAGGATACAATGAGCAGTTCTTC.

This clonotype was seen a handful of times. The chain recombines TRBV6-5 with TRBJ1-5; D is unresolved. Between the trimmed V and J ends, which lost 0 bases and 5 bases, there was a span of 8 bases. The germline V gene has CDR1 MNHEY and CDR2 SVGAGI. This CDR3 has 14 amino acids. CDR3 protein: CASSYSGLDQPQHF. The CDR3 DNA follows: TGTGCCAGCAGTTACTCAGGGTTGGATCAGCCCCAGCATTTT.

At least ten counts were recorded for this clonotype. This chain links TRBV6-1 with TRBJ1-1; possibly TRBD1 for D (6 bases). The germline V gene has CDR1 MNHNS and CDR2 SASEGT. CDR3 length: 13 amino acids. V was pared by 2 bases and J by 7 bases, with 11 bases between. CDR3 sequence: CASSESGGLEAFF. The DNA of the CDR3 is TGTGCCAGCAGTGAAAGCGGGGGCCTTGAAGCTTTCTTT.

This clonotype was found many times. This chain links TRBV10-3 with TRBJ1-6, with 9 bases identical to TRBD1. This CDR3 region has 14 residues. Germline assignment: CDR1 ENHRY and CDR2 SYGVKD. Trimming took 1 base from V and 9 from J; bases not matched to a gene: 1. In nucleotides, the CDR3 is TGTGCCATCAGTGAGTTGGACAGGGGTTCACCCCTCCACTTT. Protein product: CAISELDRGSPLHF.

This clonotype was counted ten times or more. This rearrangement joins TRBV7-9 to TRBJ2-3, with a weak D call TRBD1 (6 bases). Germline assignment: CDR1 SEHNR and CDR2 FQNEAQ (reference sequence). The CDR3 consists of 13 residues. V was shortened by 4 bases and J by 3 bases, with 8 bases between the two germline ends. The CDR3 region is CASSSTGTDTQYF. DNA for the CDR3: TGTGCCAGCAGCTCTACAGGGACAGATACGCAGTATTTT. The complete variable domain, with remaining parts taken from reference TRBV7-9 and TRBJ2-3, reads DTGVSQNPRHKITKRGQNVTFRCDPISEHNRLYWYRQTLGQGPEFLTYFQNEAQLEKSRLLSDRFSAERPKGSFSTLEIQRTEQGDSAMYLCASSSTGTDTQYFGPGTRLTVL.

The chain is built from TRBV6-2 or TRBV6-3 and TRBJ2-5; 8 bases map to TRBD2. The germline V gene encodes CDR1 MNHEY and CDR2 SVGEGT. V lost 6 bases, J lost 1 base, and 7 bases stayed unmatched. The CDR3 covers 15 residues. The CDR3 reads CASRRAGDLQETQYF. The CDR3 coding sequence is TGTGCCAGCAGGCGAGCGGGGGACCTCCAAGAGACCCAGTACTTC.

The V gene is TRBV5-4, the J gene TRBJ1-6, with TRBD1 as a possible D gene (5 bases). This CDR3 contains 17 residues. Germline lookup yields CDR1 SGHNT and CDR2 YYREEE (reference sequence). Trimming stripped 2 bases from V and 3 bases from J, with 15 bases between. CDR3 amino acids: CASSLKTVPFYNSPLHF. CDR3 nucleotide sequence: TGTGCCAGCAGCTTAAAGACAGTTCCCTTCTATAATTCACCCCTCCACTTT.

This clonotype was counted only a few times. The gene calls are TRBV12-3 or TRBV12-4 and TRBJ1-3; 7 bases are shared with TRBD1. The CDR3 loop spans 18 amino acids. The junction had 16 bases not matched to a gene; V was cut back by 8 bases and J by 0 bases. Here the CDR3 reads CASVRHRGQTDSGNTIYF. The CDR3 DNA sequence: TGTGCCAGCGTGCGTCACAGGGGCCAAACCGACTCTGGAAACACCATATATTTT.

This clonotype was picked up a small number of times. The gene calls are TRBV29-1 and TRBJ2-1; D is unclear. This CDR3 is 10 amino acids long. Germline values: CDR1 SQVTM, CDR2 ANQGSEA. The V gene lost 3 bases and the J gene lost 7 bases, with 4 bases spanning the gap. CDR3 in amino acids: CSVDMNEQFF. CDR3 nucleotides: TGCAGCGTTGACATGAATGAGCAGTTCTTC.

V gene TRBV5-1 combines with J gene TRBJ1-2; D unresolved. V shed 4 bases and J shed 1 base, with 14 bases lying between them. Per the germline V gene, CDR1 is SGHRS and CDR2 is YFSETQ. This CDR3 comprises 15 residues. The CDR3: CASSINLDLNYGYTF. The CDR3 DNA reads TGCGCCAGCAGCATTAACTTGGACCTTAACTATGGCTACACCTTC.

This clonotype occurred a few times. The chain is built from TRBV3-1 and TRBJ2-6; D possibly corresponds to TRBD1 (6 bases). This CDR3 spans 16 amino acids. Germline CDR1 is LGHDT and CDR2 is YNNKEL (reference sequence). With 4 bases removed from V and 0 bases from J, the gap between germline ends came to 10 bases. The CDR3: CASSPRDNSGANVLTF. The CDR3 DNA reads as TGTGCCAGCAGCCCCCGGGACAACTCTGGGGCCAACGTCCTGACTTTC.

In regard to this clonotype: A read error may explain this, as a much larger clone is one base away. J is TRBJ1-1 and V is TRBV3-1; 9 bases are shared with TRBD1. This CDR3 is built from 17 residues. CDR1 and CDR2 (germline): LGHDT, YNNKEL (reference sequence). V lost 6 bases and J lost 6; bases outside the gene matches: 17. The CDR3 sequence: CASSDSTSTGGGPEAFF. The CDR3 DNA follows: TGTGCCAGCAGTGACTCAACTTCCACAGGGGGCGGCCCTGAAGCTTTCTTT.

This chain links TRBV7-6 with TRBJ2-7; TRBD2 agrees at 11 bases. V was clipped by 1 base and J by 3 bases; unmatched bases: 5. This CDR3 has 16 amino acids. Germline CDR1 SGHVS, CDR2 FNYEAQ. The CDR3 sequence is CASSLGAGTSGYEQYF. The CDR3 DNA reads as TGTGCCAGCAGCTTAGGGGCCGGGACTAGCGGCTACGAGCAGTACTTC.

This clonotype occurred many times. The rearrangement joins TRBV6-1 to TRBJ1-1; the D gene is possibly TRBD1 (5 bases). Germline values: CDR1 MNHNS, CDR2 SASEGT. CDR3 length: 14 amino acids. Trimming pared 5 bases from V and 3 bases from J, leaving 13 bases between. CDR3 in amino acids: CASSYRGTYTEAFF. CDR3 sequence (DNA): TGTGCCAGCAGTTATAGAGGGACTTACACTGAAGCTTTCTTT.

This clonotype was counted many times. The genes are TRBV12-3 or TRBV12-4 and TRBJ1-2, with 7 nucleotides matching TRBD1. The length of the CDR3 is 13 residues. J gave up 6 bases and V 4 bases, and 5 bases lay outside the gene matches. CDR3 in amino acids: CASSSTGSHGYTF. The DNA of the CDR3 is TGTGCCAGCAGTTCGACAGGGTCTCATGGCTACACCTTC.

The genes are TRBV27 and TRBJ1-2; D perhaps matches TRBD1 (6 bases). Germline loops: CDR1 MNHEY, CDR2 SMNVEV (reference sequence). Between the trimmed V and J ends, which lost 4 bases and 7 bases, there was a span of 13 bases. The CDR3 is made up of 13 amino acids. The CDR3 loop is CASSSGGGSGYTF. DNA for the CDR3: TGTGCCAGCAGTTCAGGAGGGGGTAGTGGCTACACCTTC.

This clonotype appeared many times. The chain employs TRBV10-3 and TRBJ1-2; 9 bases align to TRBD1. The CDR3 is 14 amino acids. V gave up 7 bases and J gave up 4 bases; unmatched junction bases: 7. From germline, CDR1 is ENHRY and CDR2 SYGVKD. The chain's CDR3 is CAITPDRGGYGYTF. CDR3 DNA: TGTGCCATCACCCCGGACAGGGGAGGCTATGGCTACACCTTC.

The CDR3 DNA is TGTGCCAGCAGCTTACAAGGGACAGTAATCAATGAGCAGTTCTTC. Residues: CASSLQGTVINEQFF. This rearrangement joins TRBV5-8 to TRBJ2-1, with TRBD1 matching over 7 bases. Germline V gene sequence: CDR1 SGHTS, CDR2 YDEGEE. The V gene end was trimmed by 2 bases and the J gene end by 6 bases; junction bases not matched to a gene: 8. CDR3 length: 15 residues.

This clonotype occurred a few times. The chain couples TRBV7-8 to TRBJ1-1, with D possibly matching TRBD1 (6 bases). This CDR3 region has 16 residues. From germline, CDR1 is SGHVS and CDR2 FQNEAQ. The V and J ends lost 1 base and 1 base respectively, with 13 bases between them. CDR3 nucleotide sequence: TGTGCCAGCAGCTTAGTTACGGGACAACCGAACACTGAAGCTTTCTTT. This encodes CASSLVTGQPNTEAFF.

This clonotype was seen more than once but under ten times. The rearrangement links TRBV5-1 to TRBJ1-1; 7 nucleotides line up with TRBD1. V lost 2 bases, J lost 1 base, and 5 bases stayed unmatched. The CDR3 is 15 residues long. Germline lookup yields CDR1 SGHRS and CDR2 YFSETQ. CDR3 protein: CASSFTGEGNTEAFF. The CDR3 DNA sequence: TGCGCCAGCAGCTTTACAGGGGAAGGGAACACTGAAGCTTTCTTT.

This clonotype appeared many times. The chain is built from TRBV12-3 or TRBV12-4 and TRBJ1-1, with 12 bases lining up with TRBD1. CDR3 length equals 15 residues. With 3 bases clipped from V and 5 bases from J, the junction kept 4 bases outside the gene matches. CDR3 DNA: TGTGCCAGCAGTTTGGGACAGGGGGCTCAAACTGAAGCTTTCTTT. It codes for CASSLGQGAQTEAFF.